This TCR beta chain was obtained from a study of regulatory T cells in long-lasting Graves disease. As for the study in general: Graves' patients with a new diagnosis had received antithyroid drugs under 3 months.

iRepertoire HTBI primers and Arm-PCR of CDR3 regions built TCR beta libraries. Via MiXCR, TCRdb re-called the multiplex PCR reads, giving one row per CDR3 protein. Among about 620,000 distinct CDR3 sequences listed, approximately 15% were seen once. As to time point: newly diagnosed GD, antithyroid drugs for less than 3 months. PBMCs were the source of the RNA used for TCR sequencing. Diagnosis followed American Thyroid Association guidelines for Graves' disease. The patients included were those that came from an endocrinology department in Xi'an, China. This clonotype showed up many times. Germline lookup yields CDR1 MDHEN and CDR2 SYDVKM. V lost 3 bases and J lost 7; bases outside the gene matches: 8. This CDR3 region has 15 residues. The same data also went into a second study, on T cells in Graves' hyperthyroidism and ophthalmopathy.

The V call is TRBV28, the J call TRBJ2-7; 11 nucleotides match TRBD2. The receptor comes from a woman in her thirties with Graves disease. The starting material was peripheral blood mononuclear cells (PBMCs), obtained at new diagnosis, from a patient treated with antithyroid drugs. As DNA, the CDR3 is TGTGCCAGCAGTTTCCCCACTAGCGGGAGTTTAGAGCAGTACTTC. This translates into CASSFPTSGSLEQYF.